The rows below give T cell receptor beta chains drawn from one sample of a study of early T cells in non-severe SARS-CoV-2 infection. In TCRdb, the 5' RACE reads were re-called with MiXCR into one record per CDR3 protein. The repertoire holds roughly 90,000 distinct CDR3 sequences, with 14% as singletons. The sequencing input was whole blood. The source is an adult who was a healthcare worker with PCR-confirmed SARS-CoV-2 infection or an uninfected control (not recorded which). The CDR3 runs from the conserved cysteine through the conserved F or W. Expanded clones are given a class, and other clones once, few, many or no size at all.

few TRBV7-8 CASSLQGAGSPLHF
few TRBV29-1 CSASGQGRGYTF
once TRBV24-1 CATSDSGRINEKLFF
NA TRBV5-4 CASSAQEGSNTGELFF
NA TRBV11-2 CASSSRALDQDTQYF
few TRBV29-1 CSVDPTGVRGTQYF
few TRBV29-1 CSVGKTNTGELFF
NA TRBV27 CASSFEGTHSYEQYF
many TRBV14 CASSQDFRRDYGYTF
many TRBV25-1 CASRTSSYEQYF
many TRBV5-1 CASSIRTGGLNSPLHF
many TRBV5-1 CASSPTPAGGTEAFF
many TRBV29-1 CSVGKNGEEYEQYF
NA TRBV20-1 CSALGQGYQPQHF
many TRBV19 CASSIKAGAGEQFF
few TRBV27 CASTGGDGYGYTF
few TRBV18 CASSPYGNTEAFF